What follows are 30 T cell receptor beta chains derived from one specimen sequenced in a study of blood T cell repertoires in COVID-19. Profiling relied on immunoSEQ multiplex PCR, and the TCRdb table lists in-frame clones only, not all of them. The sample contains some 15,000 clones, about 90% of which appear only once. The sequenced sample consisted of peripheral blood. The receptors stem from a human donor in a cohort sampled during active COVID-19.

The chain uses TRBV21-1 and TRBJ1-6; TRBD1 is the table's D call and was not checked against the DNA. TRBV21-1 is a listed pseudogene. There are 13 residues in the CDR3. The CDR3 loop reads CARMDRGLSPLHF. The CDR3 DNA sequence: TGTGCCAGGATGGACAGGGGGCTTTCACCCCTCCACTTT.

This clone was seen a single time. The rearrangement joins TRBV7-2 to TRBJ2-7; TRBD2 matches 9 bases. The CDR3 loop spans 17 amino acids. Germline V lookup: CDR1 SGHTA, CDR2 FQGNSA. V shed 5 bases, J shed 0 bases, and the junction held 11 bases outside the gene matches. CDR3 protein: CASSRTGLAWSSYEQYF. CDR3 bases: TGTGCCAGCAGCCGTACCGGACTAGCGTGGAGCTCCTACGAGCAGTACTTC.

The genes are TRBV7-9 and TRBJ1-6, with D possibly TRBD1 on 5 matching bases. From germline, CDR1 is SEHNR and CDR2 FQNEAQ (reference sequence). The CDR3 runs to 17 residues. Trimming cost V 4 bases and J 10 bases, with 23 bases left between them. This CDR3 reads CASSSHDLGGVKSPLHF. The CDR3 nucleotides read TGTGCCAGCAGCTCCCATGACTTGGGGGGGGTTAAGTCACCCCTCCACTTT.

A single count supports this clone. The chain carries TRBV18 and TRBJ2-5; D may be TRBD2 (6 bases). CDR3 size: 15 residues. Germline CDR1 and CDR2: KGHSH and LQKENI. V lost 3 bases, J lost 5 bases, and 16 bases lay in between. The CDR3 loop is CASSPPRSGTETQYF. CDR3 nucleotides: TGTGCCAGCTCACCGCCGAGGTCGGGGACTGAGACCCAGTACTTC. The full variable domain, rest sourced from reference TRBV18 and TRBJ2-5, is NAGVMQNPRHLVRRRGQEARLRCSPMKGHSHVYWYRQLPEEGLKFMVYLQKENIIDESGMPKERFSAEFPKEGPSILRIQQVVRGDSAAYFCASSPPRSGTETQYFGPGTRLLVL.

This clone appeared a single time. This sequence joins TRBV7-9 and TRBJ2-5; 11 bases are shared with TRBD1. Trimming removed 5 bases from V and 5 bases from J; junction bases left unmatched: 7. The CDR3 is 15 amino acids. Germline-derived CDR1 and CDR2 are SEHNR and FQNEAQ (reference sequence). CDR3 amino acids: CASSPRTGGTETQYF. As DNA, the CDR3 is TGTGCCAGCAGCCCACGGACAGGGGGCACGGAGACCCAGTACTTC.

The chain uses TRBV23-1 and TRBJ1-2; maybe TRBD1 (6 bases). TRBV23-1 is labeled an ORF, and its function is uncertain. Trimming cost V 7 bases and J 3 bases, with 12 bases left between them. The CDR3 runs 13 residues. The CDR3: CASTRQVYYGYTF. CDR3 nucleotides: TGCGCCAGCACCCGACAGGTTTACTATGGCTACACCTTC.

This chain uses TRBV6-5 with TRBJ2-5; D is uncertain. The V gene lost 6 bases and the J gene lost 1 base, with 9 bases spanning the gap. Germline CDR1 reads MNHEY; CDR2 reads SVGAGI. The CDR3 spans 13 residues. Here the CDR3 DNA reads TGTGCCAGCAGCAGGCAGGTCCAAGAGACCCAGTACTTC. Protein: CASSRQVQETQYF.

CDR3 sequence reads: CASSYQAGIDEKLFF. Written as DNA, the CDR3 is TGTGCCAGCAGTTACCAGGCAGGAATCGATGAAAAACTGTTTTTT. The chain combines TRBV6-5 with TRBJ1-4, with D unresolved. From germline, CDR1 is MNHEY and CDR2 SVGAGI. V was clipped by 2 bases and J by 6 bases, with 13 bases between them. The CDR3 has 15 residues.

A few counts support this clone. The chain employs TRBV5-4 and TRBJ1-1, with D perhaps matching TRBD1 (5 bases). The V and J ends lost 4 bases and 7 bases respectively, with 23 bases between them. Germline V gene sequence: CDR1 SGHNT, CDR2 YYREEE (reference sequence). This CDR3 has 16 residues. This CDR3 reads CASSRGGQGSPREAFF. The CDR3 DNA sequence: TGTGCCAGCAGCCGGGGAGGGCAGGGCTCGCCCCGTGAAGCTTTCTTT. The variable domain in full, completed from reference TRBV5-4 and TRBJ1-1, reads ETGVTQSPTHLIKTRGQQVTLRCSSQSGHNTVSWYQQALGQGPQFIFQYYREEENGRGNFPPRFSGLQFPNYSSELNVNALELDDSALYLCASSRGGQGSPREAFFGQGTRLTVV.

This clone was counted between two and nine times. At one end, the junction sequence differs from germline, possibly due to a read error. This chain connects TRBV7-7 to TRBJ1-1, with 7 bases aligning to TRBD1. The CDR3 is made up of 13 amino acids. Germline-derived CDR1 and CDR2 are SSHAT and FNYEAQ (reference sequence). CDR3 residues: CASSPGTDTEAFF. In DNA, the CDR3 is TGTGCTAGCAGCCCAGGGACAGACACTGAAGCTTTCTTT.

The genes are TRBV3-1 (or the pseudogene TRBV3-2) and TRBJ1-1; 7 bases align to TRBD1. This CDR3 has 13 amino acids. Germline CDR1 LGHDT, CDR2 YNNKEL (reference sequence). V shed 6 bases and J 5 bases; nucleotides not matched to a gene: 6. This CDR3 reads CASSPGQETEAFF. As DNA, the CDR3 is TGTGCCAGCAGTCCCGGACAGGAAACTGAAGCTTTCTTT.

The chain employs TRBV2 and TRBJ1-4; 9 bases fit TRBD1. The CDR3 runs to 15 residues. The germline gives CDR1 SNHLY, CDR2 FYNNEI. V lost 7 bases to trimming and J lost 7 bases; unmatched junction nucleotides: 10. The CDR3 DNA reads TGTGCCAGCAATCGACAGGGGGTTATAGGTGAAAAACTGTTTTTT. Amino acids: CASNRQGVIGEKLFF. The full variable domain, its missing parts supplied by reference TRBV2 and TRBJ1-4, is EPEVTQTPSHQVTQMGQEVILRCVPISNHLYFYWYRQILGQKVEFLVSFYNNEISEKSEIFDDQFSVERPDGSNFTLKIRSTKLEDSAMYFCASNRQGVIGEKLFFGSGTQLSVL.

This clone has only a few counts. V and J are TRBV7-2 and TRBJ1-2; TRBD1 aligns across 7 bases. V shed 1 base and J 14 bases; nucleotides not matched to a gene: 7. This CDR3 contains 12 residues. Looked up from germline, CDR1 is SGHTA and CDR2 is FQGNSA. The CDR3 is CASSLGTGDQTF. As DNA, the CDR3 is TGTGCCAGCAGCTTAGGAACAGGGGATCAGACCTTC.

The chain carries TRBV10-3 and TRBJ1-5, with D possibly being TRBD1 (5 bases). CDR3 length: 13 residues. Germline V CDR1 and CDR2: ENHRY, SYGVKD. V was cut by 3 bases and J by 6 bases, with 9 bases left in between. This chain's CDR3 is CAISDGGVQPQHF. In nucleotides, the CDR3 is TGTGCCATCAGTGACGGGGGAGTTCAGCCCCAGCATTTT.

The chain uses TRBV6-5 and TRBJ2-1; tentative D call: TRBD1 (6 bases). Trimming removed 6 bases from V and 10 bases from J, with 7 bases in between. The CDR3 loop spans 10 amino acids. CDR1 and CDR2 from the germline V gene are MNHEY and SVGAGI. The CDR3: CASRDREQFF. The CDR3 DNA is TGTGCCAGCAGAGACAGGGAGCAGTTCTTC.

The V and J genes are TRBV6-2 or TRBV6-3 and TRBJ1-1; 9 bases map to TRBD1. The junction had 7 bases not matched to a gene; V was cut back by 2 bases and J by 0 bases. Per germline, CDR1 MNHEY and CDR2 SVGEGT. The CDR3 runs to 17 residues. CDR3 in amino acids: CASSYPRDRAVNTEAFF. Here the CDR3 DNA reads TGTGCCAGCAGTTACCCTAGGGACAGGGCCGTGAACACTGAAGCTTTCTTT.

The chain is built from TRBV7-6 and TRBJ2-7; D perhaps matches TRBD1 (6 bases). This CDR3 region has 15 residues. V lost 3 bases and J lost 2, with 14 bases in between. Germline V gene lookup returns CDR1 SGHVS and CDR2 FNYEAQ. For the CDR3, the DNA is TGTGCCAGCAGCTTGGGGCATGGGACAACCTACGAGCAGTACTTC. Translation gives CASSLGHGTTYEQYF.

This clone has just a few counts. The rearrangement links TRBV4-2 to TRBJ2-5, with D possibly TRBD2 on 5 matching bases. This CDR3 spans 14 amino acids. Trimming shortened V by 4 bases and J by 5 bases, and 14 bases separated the two germline ends. The germline gives CDR1 LGHNA, CDR2 YNFKEQ. The CDR3 nucleotides are TGTGCCAGCAGCCGATCTACGGGGTTGGAGACCCAGTACTTC. The encoded protein is CASSRSTGLETQYF.

The DNA for the CDR3 is TGTGCCAGCAGTTTACGGGGAACCGGCCAAGAGGGGACCCAGTACTTC. Its translation is CASSLRGTGQEGTQYF. The V call is TRBV28, the J call TRBJ2-5; maybe TRBD2 (5 bases). Germline V gene sequence: CDR1 MDHEN, CDR2 SYDVKM. This CDR3 has 16 residues. V shed 2 bases and J shed 7 bases, with 20 bases lying between them. The variable domain in full, with the rest retrieved from reference TRBV28 and TRBJ2-5, is DVKVTQSSRYLVKRTGEKVFLECVQDMDHENMFWYRQDPGLGLRLIYFSYDVKMKEKGDIPEGYSVSREKKERFSLILESASTNQTSMYLCASSLRGTGQEGTQYFGPGTRLLVL.

This sequence joins TRBV15 and TRBJ2-5; weak D call: TRBD2 (7 bases). CDR3 length: 16 amino acids. The ends were cut back, 0 bases at V and 1 base at J, with 12 bases in the middle. Germline V CDR1 and CDR2: LNHNV, YYDKDF (reference sequence). The CDR3 sequence: CATSRERGGLQETQYF. CDR3 bases: TGTGCCACCAGCAGAGAGAGGGGGGGCCTCCAAGAGACCCAGTACTTC.

V and J are TRBV19 and TRBJ1-5; 9 positions match TRBD1. Germline CDR1 and CDR2: LNHDA and SQIVND (reference sequence). The V and J ends lost 7 bases and 3 bases, in that order; junction bases with no gene match: 7. The CDR3 spans 15 residues. The CDR3 region has the DNA TGTGCCAGTAACTCGAAACAGGGGGCCAATCAGCCCCAGCATTTT. Its protein product is CASNSKQGANQPQHF.

The chain is built from TRBV5-1 and TRBJ1-4; 8 bases fit TRBD1. Germline V gene data show CDR1 as SGHRS and CDR2 as YFSETQ. Trimming at V came to 4 bases and at J to 10 bases, leaving 9 bases not matched to a gene. There are 14 residues in the CDR3. The CDR3 region is CASSPSGQGRKLFF. The DNA for the CDR3 is TGCGCCAGCAGCCCCTCCGGACAGGGCCGAAAACTGTTTTTT. The full variable domain, its missing parts supplied by reference TRBV5-1 and TRBJ1-4, is KAGVTQTPRYLIKTRGQQVTLSCSPISGHRSVSWYQQTPGQGLQFLFEYFSETQRNKGNFPGRFSGRQFSNSRSEMNVSTLELGDSALYLCASSPSGQGRKLFFGSGTQLSVL.

The CDR3 here is CASSEVEGVYGYTF. Written as DNA, the CDR3 is TGTGCCAGCAGTGAGGTCGAGGGAGTCTATGGCTACACCTTC. This chain joins TRBV6-1 and TRBJ1-2; no clear D. Germline V CDR1 and CDR2: MNHNS, SASEGT. The CDR3 has 14 amino acids. The germline V and J ends were trimmed by 3 bases and 4 bases, with 12 bases remaining between them.

The rearrangement joins TRBV15 to TRBJ2-3; D gene unclear. The CDR3 loop spans 14 amino acids. V was cut by 6 bases and J by 2 bases, with 12 bases left in between. From germline, CDR1 is LNHNV and CDR2 YYDKDF (reference sequence). Written as DNA, the CDR3 is TGTGCCACCAGTGTCGGCGGATACACAGATACGCAGTATTTT. Encoded protein: CATSVGGYTDTQYF. Filled out from reference TRBV15 and TRBJ2-3, the complete variable domain reads DAMVIQNPRYQVTQFGKPVTLSCSQTLNHNVMYWYQQKSSQAPKLLFHYYDKDFNNEADTPDNFQSRRPNTSFCFLDIRSPGLGDTAMYLCATSVGGYTDTQYFGPGTRLTVL.

The chain combines TRBV19 with TRBJ1-1; no reliable D call. Germline V lookup: CDR1 LNHDA, CDR2 SQIVND (reference sequence). The length of the CDR3 is 16 residues. V lost 5 bases and J lost 0, with 16 bases in between. CDR3 in amino acids: CASSYEAAAMNTEAFF. The CDR3 DNA follows: TGTGCCAGTAGTTATGAGGCGGCAGCAATGAACACTGAAGCTTTCTTT.

Only one count was recorded for this clone. This chain joins TRBV10-3 and TRBJ2-3; 8 nucleotides line up with TRBD2. Per the germline V gene, CDR1 is ENHRY and CDR2 is SYGVKD. The CDR3 consists of 15 residues. Unmatched junction bases numbered 4, after V lost 0 bases and J lost 5 bases. The CDR3 sequence: CAISESDAGGDTQYF. Written as DNA, the CDR3 is TGTGCCATCAGTGAGTCAGATGCGGGGGGAGATACGCAGTATTTT.

This rearrangement joins TRBV5-5 to TRBJ2-7; TRBD1 matches at 7 bases. V lost 2 bases, J lost 1 base, and 6 bases stayed unmatched. The CDR3 contains 15 residues. Germline CDR1 SGHKS, CDR2 YYEKEE (reference sequence). Here the CDR3 reads CASSLVGTASYEQYF. As DNA, the CDR3 is TGTGCCAGCAGCTTAGTGGGGACAGCATCCTACGAGCAGTACTTC.

Here the CDR3 DNA reads TGTGCCAGCAGCTCAGAGGGGGAGGAGACCCAGTACTTC. Its translation: CASSSEGEETQYF. The V gene is TRBV5-5, the J gene TRBJ2-5, with D perhaps TRBD1 (6 bases). Per germline, CDR1 SGHKS and CDR2 YYEKEE (reference sequence). Trimming removed 3 bases from V and 5 bases from J, with 11 bases in between. This CDR3 region has 13 residues.

The chain carries TRBV18 and TRBJ1-6, with 10 bases matching TRBD1. Germline lookup yields CDR1 KGHSH and CDR2 LQKENI. Trimming at V came to 3 bases and at J to 7 bases, leaving 6 bases not matched to a gene. This CDR3 is 16 amino acids long. CDR3 loop: CASSPTGTGENSPLHF. For the CDR3, the DNA is TGTGCCAGCTCACCTACCGGGACAGGGGAAAATTCACCCCTCCACTTT.

V gene TRBV6-1 combines with J gene TRBJ1-2; 7 bases map to TRBD1. Germline V gene data show CDR1 as MNHNS and CDR2 as SASEGT. The CDR3 has 13 residues. Trimming cost V 3 bases and J 4 bases; bases outside gene matches: 2. The CDR3 reads CASSDNRGYGYTF. CDR3 nucleotide sequence: TGTGCCAGCAGTGATAACAGGGGCTATGGCTACACCTTC.